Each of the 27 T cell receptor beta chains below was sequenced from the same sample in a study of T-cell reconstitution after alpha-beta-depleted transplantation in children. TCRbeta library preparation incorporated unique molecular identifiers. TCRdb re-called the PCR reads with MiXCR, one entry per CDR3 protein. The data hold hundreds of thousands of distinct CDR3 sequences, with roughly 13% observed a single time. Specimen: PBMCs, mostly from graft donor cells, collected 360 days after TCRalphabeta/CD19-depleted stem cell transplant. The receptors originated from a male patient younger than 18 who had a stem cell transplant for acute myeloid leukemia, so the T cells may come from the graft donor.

The CDR3 region has the DNA TGTGCCAGCAGCTTAGCGGGCACCTTCACCGGGGAGCTGTTTTTT. It specifies CASSLAGTFTGELFF. The rearrangement uses TRBV7-2 and TRBJ2-2; D gene uncertain. This CDR3 comprises 15 residues. Germline V gives CDR1 SGHTA, CDR2 FQGNSA. The V and J ends lost 0 bases and 4 bases respectively, with 9 bases between them.

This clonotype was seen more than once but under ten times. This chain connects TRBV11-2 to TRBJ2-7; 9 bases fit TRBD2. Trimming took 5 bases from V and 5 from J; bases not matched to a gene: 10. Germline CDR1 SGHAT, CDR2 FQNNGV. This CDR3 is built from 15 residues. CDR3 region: CASSRLGLALDEQYF. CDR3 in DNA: TGTGCCAGCAGCCGATTGGGACTAGCTTTAGACGAGCAGTACTTC.

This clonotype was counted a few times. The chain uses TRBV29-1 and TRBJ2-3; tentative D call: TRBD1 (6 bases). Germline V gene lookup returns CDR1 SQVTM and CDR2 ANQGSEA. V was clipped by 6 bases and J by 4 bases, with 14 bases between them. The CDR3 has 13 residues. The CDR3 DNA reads TGCAGCGTCAAACCACAGGGATCAGATACGCAGTATTTT. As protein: CSVKPQGSDTQYF.

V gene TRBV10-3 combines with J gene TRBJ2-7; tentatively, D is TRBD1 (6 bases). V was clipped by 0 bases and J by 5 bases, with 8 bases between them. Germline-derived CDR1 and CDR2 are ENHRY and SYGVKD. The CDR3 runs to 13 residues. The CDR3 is CAISESRTDEQYF. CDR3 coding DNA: TGTGCCATCAGTGAGTCTCGGACAGACGAGCAGTACTTC.

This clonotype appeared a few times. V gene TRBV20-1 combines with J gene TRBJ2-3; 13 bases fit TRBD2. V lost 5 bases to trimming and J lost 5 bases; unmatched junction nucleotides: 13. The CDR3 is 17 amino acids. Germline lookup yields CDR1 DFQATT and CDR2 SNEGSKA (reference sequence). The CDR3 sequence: CSAQRTSGSVSVDTQYF. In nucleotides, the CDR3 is TGCAGTGCTCAACGGACTAGCGGGAGTGTTAGTGTAGATACGCAGTATTTT.

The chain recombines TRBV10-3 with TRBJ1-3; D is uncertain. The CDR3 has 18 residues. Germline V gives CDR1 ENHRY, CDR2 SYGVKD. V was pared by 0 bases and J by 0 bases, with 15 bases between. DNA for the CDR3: TGTGCCATCAGTGAGTCCCCTTTCACCTCCCGCTCTGGAAACACCATATATTTT. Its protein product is CAISESPFTSRSGNTIYF.

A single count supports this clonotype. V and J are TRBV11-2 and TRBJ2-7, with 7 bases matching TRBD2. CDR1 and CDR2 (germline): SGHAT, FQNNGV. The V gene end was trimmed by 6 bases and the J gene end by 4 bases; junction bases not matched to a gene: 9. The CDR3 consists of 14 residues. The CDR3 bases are TGTGCCAGCAGGAAAGTCGGTAGCGGGTACGAGCAGTACTTC. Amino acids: CASRKVGSGYEQYF.

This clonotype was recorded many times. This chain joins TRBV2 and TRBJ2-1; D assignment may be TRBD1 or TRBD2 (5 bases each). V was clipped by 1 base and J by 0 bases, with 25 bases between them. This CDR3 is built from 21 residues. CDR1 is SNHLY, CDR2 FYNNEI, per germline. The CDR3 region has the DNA TGTGCCAGCAGTGAAGGGGGGTGGGTCACCCCCGAACGAGGCTCCTACAATGAGCAGTTCTTC. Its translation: CASSEGGWVTPERGSYNEQFF. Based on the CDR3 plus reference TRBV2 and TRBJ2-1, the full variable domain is EPEVTQTPSHQVTQMGQEVILRCVPISNHLYFYWYRQILGQKVEFLVSFYNNEISEKSEIFDDQFSVERPDGSNFTLKIRSTKLEDSAMYFCASSEGGWVTPERGSYNEQFFGPGTRLTVL.

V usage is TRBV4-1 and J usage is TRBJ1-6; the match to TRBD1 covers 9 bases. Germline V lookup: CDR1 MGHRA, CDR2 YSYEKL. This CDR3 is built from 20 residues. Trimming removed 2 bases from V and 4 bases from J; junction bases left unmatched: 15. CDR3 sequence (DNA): TGCGCCAGCAGCCAACAATCGGGACAGGGCGACACAGTTTATAATTCACCCCTCCACTTT. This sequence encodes CASSQQSGQGDTVYNSPLHF.

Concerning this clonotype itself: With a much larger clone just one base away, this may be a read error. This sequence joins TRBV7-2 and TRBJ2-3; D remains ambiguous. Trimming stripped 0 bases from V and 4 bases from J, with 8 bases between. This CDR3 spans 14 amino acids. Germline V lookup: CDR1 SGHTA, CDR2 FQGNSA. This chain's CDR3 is CTSSLASRADTQYF. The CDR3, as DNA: TGTACCAGCAGCTTAGCGTCTAGGGCAGATACGCAGTATTTT.

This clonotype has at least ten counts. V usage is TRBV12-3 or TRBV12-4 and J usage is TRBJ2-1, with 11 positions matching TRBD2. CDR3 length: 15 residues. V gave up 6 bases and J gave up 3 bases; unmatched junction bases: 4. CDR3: CASSSGTSGYNEQFF. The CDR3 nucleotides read TGTGCCAGCAGCTCCGGGACTAGCGGCTACAATGAGCAGTTCTTC.

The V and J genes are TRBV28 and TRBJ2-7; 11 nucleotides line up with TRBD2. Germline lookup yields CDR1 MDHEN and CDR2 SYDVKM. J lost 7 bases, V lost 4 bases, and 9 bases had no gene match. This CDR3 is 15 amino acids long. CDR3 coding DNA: TGTGCCAGCAGTTCCGGGACTAGCGGAGTGAGGGAGCAGTACTTC. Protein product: CASSSGTSGVREQYF.

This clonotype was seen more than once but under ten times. DNA of the CDR3: TGTGCCAGCAGTGAAGTGGGAGCAATTAACTATGGCTACACCTTC. Amino acids: CASSEVGAINYGYTF. The V call is TRBV2, the J call TRBJ1-2; D ambiguous. The CDR3 totals 15 residues. V was shortened by 1 base and J by 1 base, with 10 bases between the two germline ends. Looked up from germline, CDR1 is SNHLY and CDR2 is FYNNEI.

The CDR3 nucleotides are TGTGCCATCAGGGATGGGCAGGGCCTCAACTATGGCTACACCTTC. Its translation is CAIRDGQGLNYGYTF. This sequence joins TRBV10-3 and TRBJ1-2; D might be TRBD1 (5 bases). Trimming took off 6 bases at V and 2 bases at J, with 16 bases between the two ends. This CDR3 has 15 residues. Germline CDR1 and CDR2: ENHRY and SYGVKD.

CDR3 in DNA: TGTGCCAGCAGCCGATTTATCGCGGGAGCGTACAATGAGCAGTTCTTC. Translating it yields CASSRFIAGAYNEQFF. J is TRBJ2-1 and V is TRBV11-2, with 7 bases that match TRBD2. The V gene end was trimmed by 5 bases and the J gene end by 4 bases; junction bases not matched to a gene: 11. The CDR3 sequence is 16 residues long. Germline loops: CDR1 SGHAT, CDR2 FQNNGV. Based on the CDR3 plus reference TRBV11-2 and TRBJ2-1, the full variable domain is EAGVAQSPRYKIIEKRQSVAFWCNPISGHATLYWYQQILGQGPKLLIQFQNNGVVDDSQLPKDRFSAERLKGVDSTLKIQPAKLEDSAVYLCASSRFIAGAYNEQFFGPGTRLTVL.

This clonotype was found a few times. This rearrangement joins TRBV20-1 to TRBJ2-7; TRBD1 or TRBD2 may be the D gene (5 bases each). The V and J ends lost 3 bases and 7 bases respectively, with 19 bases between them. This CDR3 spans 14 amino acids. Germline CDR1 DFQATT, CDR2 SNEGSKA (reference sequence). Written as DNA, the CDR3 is TGCAGTGCTAGGGTACCCGGGGCATTAGGGGAGCAGTACTTC. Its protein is CSARVPGALGEQYF.

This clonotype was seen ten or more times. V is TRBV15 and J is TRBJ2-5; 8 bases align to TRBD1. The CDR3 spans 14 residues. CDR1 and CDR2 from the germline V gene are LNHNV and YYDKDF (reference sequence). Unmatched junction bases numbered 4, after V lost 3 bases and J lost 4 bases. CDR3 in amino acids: CATSRDRVGETQYF. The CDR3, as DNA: TGTGCCACCAGCAGGGACAGGGTTGGAGAGACCCAGTACTTC.

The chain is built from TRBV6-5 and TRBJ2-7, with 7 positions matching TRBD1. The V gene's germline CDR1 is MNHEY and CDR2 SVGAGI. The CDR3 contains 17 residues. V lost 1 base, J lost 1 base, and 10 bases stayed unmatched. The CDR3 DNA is TGTGCCAGCAGTTACTTCCAAACGGGACAGAGGTCCTACGAGCAGTACTTC. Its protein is CASSYFQTGQRSYEQYF.

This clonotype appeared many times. CDR3 nucleotide sequence: TGTGCCAGCAGCCCTGGACGTTCCTACAATGAGCAGTTCTTC. Translation gives CASSPGRSYNEQFF. V is TRBV7-2 and J is TRBJ2-1; D ambiguous. V was trimmed by 5 bases and J by 1 base, leaving 9 bases between them. This CDR3 spans 14 amino acids. Germline assignment: CDR1 SGHTA and CDR2 FQGNSA. Together with reference TRBV7-2 and TRBJ2-1, the CDR3 gives the full variable domain: GAGVSQSPSNKVTEKGKDVELRCDPISGHTALYWYRQSLGQGLEFLIYFQGNSAPDKSGLPSDRFSAERTGGSVSTLTIQRTQQEDSAVYLCASSPGRSYNEQFFGPGTRLTVL.

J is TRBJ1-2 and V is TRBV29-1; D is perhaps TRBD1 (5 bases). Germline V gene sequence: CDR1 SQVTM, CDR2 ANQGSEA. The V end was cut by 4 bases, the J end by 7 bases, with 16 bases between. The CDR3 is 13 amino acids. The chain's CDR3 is CSVVGTAASGYTF. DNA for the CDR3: TGCAGCGTTGTAGGGACGGCGGCGAGTGGCTACACCTTC.

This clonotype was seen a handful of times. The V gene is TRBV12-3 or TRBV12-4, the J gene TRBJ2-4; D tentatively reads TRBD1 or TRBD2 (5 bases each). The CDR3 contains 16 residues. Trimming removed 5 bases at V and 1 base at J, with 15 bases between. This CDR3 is CASSPALGEAKNIQYF. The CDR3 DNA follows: TGTGCCAGCAGTCCCGCCCTAGGGGAGGCCAAAAACATTCAGTACTTC.

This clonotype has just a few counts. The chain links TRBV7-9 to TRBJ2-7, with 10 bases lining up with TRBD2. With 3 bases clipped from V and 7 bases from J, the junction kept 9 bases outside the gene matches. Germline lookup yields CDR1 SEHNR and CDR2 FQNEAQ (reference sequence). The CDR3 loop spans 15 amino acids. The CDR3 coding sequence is TGTGCCAGCAGCTTCACCGGGACTAGCGCACGGGAGCAGTACTTC. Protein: CASSFTGTSAREQYF.

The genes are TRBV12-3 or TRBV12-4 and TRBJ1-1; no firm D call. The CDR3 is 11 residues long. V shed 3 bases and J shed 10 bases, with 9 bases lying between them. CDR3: CASSFGRRAFF. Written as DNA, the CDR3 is TGTGCCAGCAGTTTTGGGAGGAGAGCTTTCTTT.

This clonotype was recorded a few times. CDR3 protein: CASSPQVGFGGNEKLFF. DNA of the CDR3: TGTGCCAGCAGTCCTCAGGTGGGCTTCGGTGGTAATGAAAAACTGTTTTTT. V gene TRBV28 combines with J gene TRBJ1-4; no firm D call. The germline gives CDR1 MDHEN, CDR2 SYDVKM. The V and J ends lost 5 bases and 4 bases respectively, with 20 bases between them. The CDR3 has 17 residues.

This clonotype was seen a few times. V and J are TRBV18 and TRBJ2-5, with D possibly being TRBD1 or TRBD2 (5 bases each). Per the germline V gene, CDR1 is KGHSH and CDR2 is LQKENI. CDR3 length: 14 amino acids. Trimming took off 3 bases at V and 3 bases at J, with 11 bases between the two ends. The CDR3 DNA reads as TGTGCCAGCTCACCCAGAGGGGTGGAAGAGACCCAGTACTTC. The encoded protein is CASSPRGVEETQYF.

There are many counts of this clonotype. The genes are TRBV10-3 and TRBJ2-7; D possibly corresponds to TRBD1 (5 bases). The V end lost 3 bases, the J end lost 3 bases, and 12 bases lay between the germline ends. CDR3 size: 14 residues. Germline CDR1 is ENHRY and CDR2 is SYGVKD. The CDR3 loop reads CAISERGPNYEQYF. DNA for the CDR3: TGTGCCATCAGTGAAAGGGGTCCTAACTACGAGCAGTACTTC.

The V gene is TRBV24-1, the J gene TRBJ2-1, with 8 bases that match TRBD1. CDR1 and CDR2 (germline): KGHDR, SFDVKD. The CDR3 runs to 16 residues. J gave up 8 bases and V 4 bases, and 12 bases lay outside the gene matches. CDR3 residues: CATSDLDRGSSDEQFF. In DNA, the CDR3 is TGTGCCACCAGTGACCTCGACAGGGGATCTAGCGATGAGCAGTTCTTC.